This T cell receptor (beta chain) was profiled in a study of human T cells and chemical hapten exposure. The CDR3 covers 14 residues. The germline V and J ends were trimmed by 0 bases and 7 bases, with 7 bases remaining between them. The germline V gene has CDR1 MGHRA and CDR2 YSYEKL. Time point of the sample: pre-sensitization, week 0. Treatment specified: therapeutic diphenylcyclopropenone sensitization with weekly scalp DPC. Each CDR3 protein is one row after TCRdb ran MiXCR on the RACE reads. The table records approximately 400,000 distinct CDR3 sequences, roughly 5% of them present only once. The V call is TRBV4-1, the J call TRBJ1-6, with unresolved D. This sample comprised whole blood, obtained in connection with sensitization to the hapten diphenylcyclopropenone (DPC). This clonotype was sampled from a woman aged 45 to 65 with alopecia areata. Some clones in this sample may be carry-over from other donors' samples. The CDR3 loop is CASSQDPVNSPLHF. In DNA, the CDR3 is TGCGCCAGCAGCCAAGATCCAGTGAATTCACCCCTCCACTTT.